The 15 T cell receptor beta chains below all came from one sample that was sequenced in a study of T cells in Graves' hyperthyroidism and ophthalmopathy. Amplified TCR beta CDR3 regions came from RNA transcripts. When the TCR CDR3 underwent first-round RT-PCR, the HTBI primer set was used. TCRdb independently ran MiXCR on the multiplex PCR reads; one entry per CDR3 protein. The data show 450,000 to 700,000 distinct CDR3 sequences, about half seen once. Sequencing was performed on peripheral blood or thyroid tissue (not recorded which). The receptors come from an adult woman with Graves' disease, either hyperthyroidism or ophthalmopathy (not recorded which).

The rearrangement links TRBV29-1 to TRBJ1-4, with 9 bases matching TRBD1. J gave up 7 bases and V 6 bases, and 6 bases lay outside the gene matches. Germline-derived CDR1 and CDR2 are SQVTM and ANQGSEA. The CDR3 has 13 residues. This CDR3 reads CSVTGTGFEKLFF. CDR3 DNA sequence: TGCAGCGTAACCGGGACAGGGTTTGAAAAACTGTTTTTT.

Notes on this clonotype: A junction end diverges from the germline sequence, so it may reflect a read error. The chain uses TRBV24-1 and TRBJ1-1; D not resolved. The CDR3 length is 9 residues. Germline loops: CDR1 KGHDR, CDR2 SFDVKD. CDR3 in amino acids: CAPSSEAFF. Here the CDR3 DNA reads TGTGCCCCCAGTTCTGAAGCTTTCTTT.

The rearrangement joins TRBV7-9 to TRBJ1-5; 8 bases agree with TRBD1. The CDR3 extends over 14 amino acids. V dropped 8 bases and J dropped 4; count of bases not matched to a gene: 7. The germline V gene has CDR1 SEHNR and CDR2 FQNEAQ (reference sequence). This CDR3 is CASRQGSWNQPQHF. The CDR3 DNA reads TGTGCCAGCCGACAGGGGAGTTGGAATCAGCCCCAGCATTTT.

The chain combines TRBV6-5 with TRBJ2-5, with a weak D call TRBD2 (6 bases). The CDR3 runs to 13 residues. The germline V gene encodes CDR1 MNHEY and CDR2 SVGAGI. The V and J ends lost 4 bases and 9 bases respectively, with 15 bases between them. Written as DNA, the CDR3 is TGTGCCAGCAGTTGGGGCAGAGGGGAGGCCCAGTACTTC. Encoded protein: CASSWGRGEAQYF.

This clonotype occurred many times. This chain links TRBV2 with TRBJ1-1; D is uncertain. There are 14 residues in the CDR3. The germline CDR1 and CDR2 sequences are SNHLY and FYNNEI. V was pared by 7 bases and J by 1 base, with 13 bases between. CDR3: CASILQSPNTEAFF. The CDR3 DNA reads TGTGCCAGCATCCTACAGTCTCCGAACACTGAAGCTTTCTTT.

This clonotype appeared many times. V is TRBV5-6 and J is TRBJ1-5; TRBD1 might be the D (6 bases). V lost 0 bases and J lost 7, with 11 bases in between. The CDR3 runs to 14 residues. The germline V gene encodes CDR1 SGHDT and CDR2 YYEEEE. CDR3 sequence (DNA): TGTGCCAGCAGCTTGGCACAGGGCGCCCAGCCCCAGCATTTT. Residues: CASSLAQGAQPQHF.

The chain is built from TRBV2 and TRBJ1-2; 7 bases line up with TRBD1. CDR3 length equals 13 residues. CDR1 is SNHLY and CDR2 is FYNNEI in the germline V gene. J was trimmed by 4 bases and V by 8 bases; bases with no gene match: 7. The chain's CDR3 is CASVGQAGYGYTF. The CDR3 nucleotides read TGTGCCAGCGTTGGACAGGCGGGCTATGGCTACACCTTC.

V and J are TRBV10-3 and TRBJ1-1; D possibly corresponds to TRBD1 (5 bases). The CDR3 has 11 amino acids. Trimming stripped 10 bases from V and 11 bases from J, with 17 bases between. Germline CDR1 is ENHRY and CDR2 is SYGVKD. The CDR3 DNA is TGTGCCAGCGCGTCGGGGCAAGATGCTTTCTTT. It translates to CASASGQDAFF.

The chain joins TRBV6-1 to TRBJ1-4, with TRBD1 identical over 8 bases. J lost 5 bases, V lost 3 bases, and 8 bases had no gene match. The CDR3 loop spans 16 amino acids. Germline V gene lookup returns CDR1 MNHNS and CDR2 SASEGT. The CDR3 sequence: CASSDSTGQANEKLFF. The CDR3 bases are TGTGCCAGCAGTGACTCGACGGGACAGGCGAATGAAAAACTGTTTTTT.

V gene TRBV15 combines with J gene TRBJ2-6, with TRBD2 identical over 8 bases. This CDR3 spans 17 amino acids. Germline-derived CDR1 and CDR2 are LNHNV and YYDKDF (reference sequence). The J segment lost 4 bases and the V segment lost 2 bases, leaving 7 bases of the junction unmatched. The CDR3 DNA reads TGTGCCACCAGCAGACCCGGAGCGGGAGAAGGGGCCAACGTCCTGACTTTC. This sequence encodes CATSRPGAGEGANVLTF.

This clonotype was counted a few times. V and J are TRBV7-8 and TRBJ1-4; the D is unclear. The ends were cut back, 4 bases at V and 0 bases at J, with 6 bases in the middle. The germline V gene encodes CDR1 SGHVS and CDR2 FQNEAQ. This CDR3 is built from 14 residues. The CDR3 region has the DNA TGTGCCAGCAGCTCTAGTTCAACTAATGAAAAACTGTTTTTT. Its translation: CASSSSSTNEKLFF. Full variable domain (missing parts from reference TRBV7-8 and TRBJ1-4): GAGVSQSPRYKVAKRGQDVALRCDPISGHVSLFWYQQALGQGPEFLTYFQNEAQLDKSGLPSDRFFAERPEGSVSTLKIQRTQQEDSAVYLCASSSSSTNEKLFFGSGTQLSVL.

The genes are TRBV4-1 and TRBJ1-2, with 8 bases that match TRBD1. The V segment lost 0 bases and the J segment 4 bases; nucleotides outside the gene matches: 7. CDR3 length: 16 amino acids. Germline lookup yields CDR1 MGHRA and CDR2 YSYEKL. The DNA of the CDR3 is TGCGCCAGCAGCCAAGAGGGGGGGACAGGTCGCTATGGCTACACCTTC. It codes for CASSQEGGTGRYGYTF.

This clonotype was found once. The genes are TRBV9 and TRBJ1-1, with D possibly matching TRBD1 (6 bases). Trimming removed 3 bases from V and 1 base from J, with 22 bases in between. CDR1 and CDR2 (germline): SGDLS, YYNGEE. The CDR3 covers 18 residues. This CDR3 is CASSDTQGTGRRNTEAFF. The CDR3 DNA sequence: TGTGCCAGCAGCGATACGCAGGGGACGGGGAGACGGAACACTGAAGCTTTCTTT.

This clonotype has a count of ten or more. This chain links TRBV29-1 with TRBJ2-7, with 7 nucleotides matching TRBD1. Germline CDR1 and CDR2: SQVTM and ANQGSEA. This CDR3 is 13 amino acids long. V lost 6 bases, J lost 4 bases, and 9 bases stayed unmatched. Here the CDR3 DNA reads TGCAGCGTCTCAACCGGGACAGCATACGAGCAGTACTTC. It translates to CSVSTGTAYEQYF.

The chain joins TRBV10-2 to TRBJ2-1, with D hard to call. CDR3 size: 12 residues. Trimming took 0 bases from V and 12 from J, leaving 9 bases between them. Germline V gives CDR1 WSHSY, CDR2 SAAADI. CDR3 amino acids: CASSESTAGQFF. The DNA of the CDR3 is TGCGCCAGCAGTGAGTCGACGGCTGGGCAGTTCTTC.